This T cell receptor (beta chain) is drawn from a study of cytomegalovirus exposure and HLA in healthy donors. Overall study: HLA-typed donors were the source of tens of millions of unique TCRs held in an early data release.

Amplification used 60 Vbeta primers and 13 Jbeta primers. In the authors' methods: Later analysis identified around 85 million unique TCR beta chains, about 11 million shared. Measured with immunoSEQ multiplex PCR; TCRdb has only the in-frame clones, and not every one. V and J calls and clone size come straight from that table; D and trimming were deduced from the DNA. The sample comprises over 200,000 clones, about 78% of which are singletons, and approximately 3.8% rests with the top ten. Study-wide results and caveats: TCR beta V segments were, for the most part, productive about 87% or about 30% of the time in an earlier analysis. TCR beta V- and J-gene trimming was later associated with a missense DCLRE1C variant.

A single count supports this clone. Its antigen remains unidentified. With 8 bases removed from V and 8 bases from J, the gap between germline ends came to 13 bases. This CDR3 spans 13 amino acids. Germline V gene lookup returns CDR1 MDHEN and CDR2 SYDVKM. The TCR originated in a male donor in good health and CMV-seronegative. V gene TRBV28 combines with J gene TRBJ1-6; maybe TRBD1 (6 bases). Sequenced: PBMCs. The CDR3 coding sequence is TGTGCCAGCTTACAGGGAGGGTATTCACCCCTCCACTTT. Amino acid sequence: CASLQGGYSPLHF.